Listed here are 26 T cell receptor beta chains from one sample, sequenced in a study of cytomegalovirus exposure and HLA in healthy donors. Vbeta (60) and Jbeta (13) primers were used in the PCR. The protocol was immunoSEQ multiplex PCR, while the TCRdb copy is restricted to in-frame clones and leaves out a portion. The table lists roughly 160,000 clones, less than 85% of them singletons. Source material: PBMCs. The origin of the receptors is a man aged 35-49 years in good health and CMV-seronegative.

This clone has just a few counts. The chain carries TRBV10-3 and TRBJ2-6; TRBD1 matches at 8 bases. The CDR3 is made up of 16 amino acids. Germline lookup yields CDR1 ENHRY and CDR2 SYGVKD. Trimming removed 4 bases from V and 3 bases from J; junction bases left unmatched: 5. The CDR3 DNA reads as TGTGCCATCAGTGGTCAGGGGGCGGGTGGGGCCAACGTCCTGACTTTC. It codes for CAISGQGAGGANVLTF.

Worth noting for this clone: At one boundary the junction diverges from the germline segment, which might be a read error. The sample has other DNA sequences that encode this CDR3 too. This chain links TRBV5-1 with TRBJ1-1; TRBD1 matches 9 bases. Germline lookup yields CDR1 SGHRS and CDR2 YFSETQ. This CDR3 has 14 residues. CDR3 DNA: TGCGCCAGCATCAATACAGGGGGCGGGACTGAGGCTTTCTTT. Translating gives CASINTGGGTEAFF.

The J gene is TRBJ2-1, the V gene TRBV10-2; tentatively, D is TRBD1 (6 bases). The length of the CDR3 is 12 residues. CDR1 is WSHSY and CDR2 is SAAADI in the germline V gene. Deletions cut 6 bases from V and 9 bases from J, with 12 bases between. The DNA for the CDR3 is TGCGCCAGCAGCTACGACAGGTTTGAGCAGTTCTTC. It translates to CASSYDRFEQFF.

This clone was picked up a small number of times. The chain joins TRBV27 to TRBJ2-7; 10 bases line up with TRBD1. V trimming: 4 bases; J trimming: 11 bases; junction bases outside the gene matches: 5. CDR1 and CDR2 from the germline V gene are MNHEY and SMNVEV (reference sequence). CDR3 length: 12 residues. CDR3 protein: CASSSRQGAKYF. CDR3 DNA sequence: TGTGCCAGCAGTTCCAGACAGGGGGCAAAGTACTTC.

V usage is TRBV11-2 and J usage is TRBJ1-2; TRBD1 matches 8 bases. Germline lookup yields CDR1 SGHAT and CDR2 FQNNGV. With 5 bases clipped from V and 2 bases from J, the junction kept 4 bases outside the gene matches. The CDR3 covers 14 residues. CDR3 loop: CASSPTGVNYGYTF. CDR3 DNA: TGTGCCAGCAGCCCGACAGGGGTAAACTATGGCTACACCTTC.

This clone has at least ten counts. The V call is TRBV6-4, the J call TRBJ2-1; 8 bases align to TRBD2. The CDR3 has 16 amino acids. Per germline, CDR1 MRHNA and CDR2 SNTAGT. Trimming cost V 0 bases and J 10 bases; bases outside gene matches: 11. In DNA form, the CDR3 reads TGTGCCAGCAGTGACTCGGCGGGAGGAGCCATATGGGAGCAGTTCTTC. Residues: CASSDSAGGAIWEQFF.

The sample holds one count of this clone. The chain is built from TRBV7-2 and TRBJ1-2; a weak D match, TRBD1 (5 bases). CDR1 is SGHTA, CDR2 FQGNSA, per germline. The CDR3 contains 14 residues. V was clipped by 7 bases and J by 8 bases, with 20 bases between them. CDR3 DNA: TGTGCCAGCATTTCTAGGCGGAGGGGTGAAGGCTACACCTTC. Amino acid sequence: CASISRRRGEGYTF.

This sequence joins TRBV11-3 and TRBJ1-1; D is unclear. Germline CDR1 and CDR2: SGHNT and YENEEA. This CDR3 spans 13 amino acids. The germline V and J ends were trimmed by 4 bases and 4 bases, with 10 bases remaining between them. This CDR3 reads CASSYHEGTEAFF. As DNA, the CDR3 is TGTGCCAGCAGCTATCACGAGGGCACTGAAGCTTTCTTT.

The CDR3 region has the DNA TGTGCCAGAAGCGGCAGGCCCCGATCGACTAGCGGGTTGATGCCCTACGAGCAGTACTTC. It translates to CARSGRPRSTSGLMPYEQYF. The V and J genes are TRBV5-3 and TRBJ2-7; 10 bases line up with TRBD2. TRBV5-3 is an open reading frame whose function is uncertain. V was clipped by 4 bases and J by 2 bases; unmatched bases: 21. This CDR3 has 20 residues.

V is TRBV9 and J is TRBJ2-1; 14 bases match TRBD2. J was trimmed by 9 bases and V by 7 bases; bases with no gene match: 9. There are 15 residues in the CDR3. Germline lookup yields CDR1 SGDLS and CDR2 YYNGEE. The CDR3 reads CASGPSGLAGVEQFF. The CDR3 DNA reads as TGTGCCAGCGGACCATCGGGACTAGCGGGGGTTGAGCAGTTCTTC.

This clone came up once. The chain has TRBV21-1 and TRBJ2-7; TRBD2 is the table's D call and was not checked against the DNA. TRBV21-1 is assigned pseudogene status. This CDR3 has 15 residues. CDR3 protein: CASSPRPGLTYEQYF. The CDR3 DNA reads as TGTGCCAGCAGCCCACGGCCGGGTCTCACCTACGAGCAGTACTTC.

The rearrangement uses TRBV29-1 and TRBJ1-2; 7 bases line up with TRBD1. Germline V gene data show CDR1 as SQVTM and CDR2 as ANQGSEA. V shed 4 bases, J shed 9 bases, and the junction held 20 bases outside the gene matches. This CDR3 has 16 amino acids. The CDR3 loop reads CSVGPVGSQGGRRYTF. CDR3 coding DNA: TGCAGCGTTGGTCCCGTTGGTTCCCAGGGGGGTAGGCGCTACACCTTC.

The chain is built from TRBV28 and TRBJ1-6, with TRBD1 as a possible D gene (6 bases). CDR1 MDHEN and CDR2 SYDVKM come from the germline V gene. The germline V and J ends were trimmed by 4 bases and 4 bases, with 11 bases remaining between them. The CDR3 is 15 amino acids. This chain's CDR3 is CASSSTGLYNSPLHF. The CDR3 DNA follows: TGTGCCAGCAGTTCAACAGGGCTTTATAATTCACCCCTCCACTTT.

This clone was seen only once. The chain couples TRBV9 to TRBJ2-2; D uncertain. This CDR3 spans 16 amino acids. Germline V gene lookup returns CDR1 SGDLS and CDR2 YYNGEE. Between the trimmed V and J ends, which lost 0 bases and 1 base, there was a span of 10 bases. The CDR3: CASSVASGRNTGELFF. The CDR3, as DNA: TGTGCCAGCAGCGTAGCTTCAGGCCGGAACACCGGGGAGCTGTTTTTT.

This chain joins TRBV11-2 and TRBJ2-7; 9 positions agree with TRBD2. CDR3 length: 15 amino acids. Germline V gene sequence: CDR1 SGHAT, CDR2 FQNNGV. Germline trimming cut 1 base from V and 4 bases from J; bases unmatched to any gene: 5. CDR3 sequence: CASSLVGRGGYEQYF. CDR3 nucleotide sequence: TGTGCCAGCAGCTTAGTCGGGCGGGGGGGTTACGAGCAGTACTTC.

The J gene is TRBJ1-2, the V gene TRBV15; D is possibly TRBD1 (6 bases). Per the germline V gene, CDR1 is LNHNV and CDR2 is YYDKDF (reference sequence). Trimming left V 0 bases short and J 6 bases short, with 14 bases between. There are 15 residues in the CDR3. The DNA of the CDR3 is TGTGCCACCAGCAGAGAAACCGGGACATTAAATGGCTACACCTTC. It translates to CATSRETGTLNGYTF.

The gene calls are TRBV5-1 and TRBJ1-2, with a possible D match to TRBD1 (6 bases). The length of the CDR3 is 14 residues. Germline V gene lookup returns CDR1 SGHRS and CDR2 YFSETQ. V lost 4 bases and J 10 bases, leaving 20 bases between the germline ends. The CDR3 spells CASSPLQGPSNYTF. CDR3 DNA sequence: TGCGCCAGCAGCCCCCTACAGGGACCATCTAACTACACCTTC.

This clone was recorded once. The J gene is TRBJ2-1, the V gene TRBV5-4; D might be TRBD1 (5 bases). V was pared by 4 bases and J by 7 bases, with 15 bases between. The CDR3 spans 14 residues. Germline V gene sequence: CDR1 SGHNT, CDR2 YYREEE (reference sequence). The DNA for the CDR3 is TGTGCCAGCAGCCCCACGGCAGGGTGGAATGAGCAGTTCTTC. Its translation: CASSPTAGWNEQFF.

V is TRBV27 and J is TRBJ2-7; perhaps TRBD1 as D (6 bases). From germline, CDR1 is MNHEY and CDR2 SMNVEV (reference sequence). Trimming shortened V by 8 bases and J by 2 bases, and 16 bases separated the two germline ends. The CDR3 loop spans 14 amino acids. The CDR3 here is CASRMRQGTYEQYF. The CDR3 DNA sequence: TGTGCCAGCCGAATGCGGCAGGGGACCTACGAGCAGTACTTC.

The count of this clone is one. V usage is TRBV30 and J usage is TRBJ2-1, with TRBD2 identical over 10 bases. Germline CDR1 and CDR2: GTSNPN and SVGIG (reference sequence). After removal of 2 bases from V and 2 bases from J, the junction contained 3 bases not matched to a gene. The CDR3 extends over 15 amino acids. The chain's CDR3 is CAWSRSGGAYNEQFF. Here the CDR3 DNA reads TGTGCCTGGAGTCGAAGCGGGGGGGCCTACAATGAGCAGTTCTTC.

This clone showed up just once. The gene calls are TRBV30 and TRBJ1-5, with D perhaps matching TRBD1 (5 bases). This CDR3 is 15 amino acids long. Trimming left V 0 bases short and J 3 bases short, with 12 bases between. Germline CDR1 GTSNPN, CDR2 SVGIG (reference sequence). The CDR3 protein is CAWSVQDRDNQPQHF. The CDR3 bases are TGTGCCTGGAGTGTACAAGACAGAGACAATCAGCCCCAGCATTTT.

The chain carries TRBV10-2 and TRBJ2-3; no definite D call. This CDR3 is built from 15 residues. V gave up 3 bases and J gave up 6 bases, with 16 bases separating them. The germline V gene encodes CDR1 WSHSY and CDR2 SAAADI. The CDR3 loop reads CASSELIRLADTQYF. In DNA, the CDR3 is TGCGCCAGCAGTGAACTGATCAGGTTGGCCGATACGCAGTATTTT.

V gene TRBV5-1 combines with J gene TRBJ2-1, with 13 bases matching TRBD2. V dropped 1 base and J dropped 8; count of bases not matched to a gene: 3. Germline V lookup: CDR1 SGHRS, CDR2 YFSETQ. The CDR3 has 15 amino acids. The CDR3 DNA is TGCGCCAGCAGCTTGACTAGCGGGGGGGCATATGAGCAGTTCTTC. Protein sequence: CASSLTSGGAYEQFF.

This chain joins TRBV5-5 and TRBJ2-7; D ambiguous. From germline, CDR1 is SGHKS and CDR2 YYEKEE (reference sequence). This CDR3 is 19 amino acids long. V dropped 2 bases and J dropped 3 bases, with 27 bases sitting between them. The CDR3 DNA reads as TGTGCCAGCAGCTTATCTCCTTCGAATTATAACTCGCGATACTACGAGCAGTACTTC. Translation: CASSLSPSNYNSRYYEQYF. Full variable domain (missing parts from reference TRBV5-5 and TRBJ2-7): DAGVTQSPTHLIKTRGQQVTLRCSPISGHKSVSWYQQVLGQGPQFIFQYYEKEERGRGNFPDRFSARQFPNYSSELNVNALLLGDSALYLCASSLSPSNYNSRYYEQYFGPGTRLTVT.

The rearrangement links TRBV27 to TRBJ2-7, with 7 nucleotides matching TRBD1. The V gene end was trimmed by 5 bases and the J gene end by 3 bases; junction bases not matched to a gene: 7. CDR3 length: 14 amino acids. The germline V gene encodes CDR1 MNHEY and CDR2 SMNVEV (reference sequence). CDR3: CASSDYGTDYEQYF. In DNA form, the CDR3 reads TGTGCCAGCAGTGACTACGGGACAGACTACGAGCAGTACTTC.

This clone was picked up one time. This rearrangement joins TRBV5-1 to TRBJ2-3, with 8 bases matching TRBD2. J gave up 2 bases and V 2 bases, and 4 bases lay outside the gene matches. Germline values: CDR1 SGHRS, CDR2 YFSETQ. This CDR3 has 15 amino acids. CDR3 coding DNA: TGCGCCAGCAGCTTCGCGGGGGGCTTCACAGATACGCAGTATTTT. This translates into CASSFAGGFTDTQYF.